Listed below are T cell receptor beta chains from one sample, sequenced in a study of T cell responses to AZD1222 COVID-19 vaccine. The data were produced by immunoSEQ multiplex PCR, yet TCRdb's version contains in-frame clones alone and is incomplete. The sample comprises nearly 90,000 clones, roughly 86% of which are singletons, and approximately 5.5% rests with the top ten. The starting material was peripheral blood, obtained on day 0 of AZD1222 vaccination. The source of these receptors is an adult in good health. Each CDR3 is given with its conserved first and last residue. D genes are given only for firm matches. Size is stated for part of the rows, as once, few or many counts, or as a class when the clone is expanded.

D,length,size,J,V,DNA,CDR3
NA,14,NA,TRBJ1-5,TRBV6-5,TGTGCCAGCAGTTATTTATCGGCTGATCAGCCCCAGCATTTT,CASSYLSADQPQHF
TRBD2,18,NA,TRBJ2-7,TRBV7-9,TGTGCCAGCAGCTTAGTATCCGGGTGGGGACTAAAAACCTACGAGCAGTACTTC,CASSLVSGWGLKTYEQYF
NA,15,NA,TRBJ1-4,TRBV11-2,TGTGCCAGCAGCTTAGGGACATCCCATAATGAAAAACTGTTTTTT,CASSLGTSHNEKLFF
NA,14,NA,TRBJ2-3,TRBV6-5,TGTGCCGCTTCTCGGCGTGGTGGCACAGATACGCAGTATTTT,CAASRRGGTDTQYF
NA,13,NA,TRBJ2-4,TRBV7-9,TGTGCCAGCCAGGAGGGCTCCCAAAACATTCAGTACTTC,CASQEGSQNIQYF
TRBD1,17,once,TRBJ2-6,TRBV6-2/TRBV6-3,TGTGCCAGCAGTTTTAGGACAGGGGGTTCTGGGGCCAACGTCCTGACTTTC,CASSFRTGGSGANVLTF
TRBD1,12,NA,TRBJ1-1,TRBV29-1,TGCAGCGCCTTGACAGGGGTGGCTGAAGCTTTCTTT,CSALTGVAEAFF
TRBD2,18,NA,TRBJ2-5,TRBV5-1,TGCGCCAGCAGCGATCAGGTCCCCGGACTAGCGGGACAAGAGACCCAGTACTTC,CASSDQVPGLAGQETQYF
NA,13,NA,TRBJ2-3,TRBV29-1,TGCAGCGTACTCAGGGGCGGCACAGATACGCAGTATTTT,CSVLRGGTDTQYF
NA,15,NA,TRBJ2-2,TRBV24-1,TGTGCCACCAGTGTATCTAGGGCGAACACCGGGGAGCTGTTTTTT,CATSVSRANTGELFF
NA,13,NA,TRBJ2-7,TRBV19,TGTGCCAGTAGTATAAGGGGAGGCTACGAGCAGTACTTC,CASSIRGGYEQYF
NA,14,once,TRBJ2-5,TRBV4-3,TGCGCCAGCAGCCAAGTCGGCCGAGAAGAGACCCAGTACTTC,CASSQVGREETQYF
TRBD1,14,NA,TRBJ1-5,TRBV19,TGTGCCAGTAGTACCCGACAGGGAGGTCAGCCCCAGCATTTT,CASSTRQGGQPQHF
NA,13,once,TRBJ1-1,TRBV5-1,TGCGCCAGCAGCCTAAGGGGTGGCACTGAAGCTTTCTTT,CASSLRGGTEAFF
NA,15,NA,TRBJ2-7,TRBV6-4,TGTGCCAGCAAGCCCCCCCTCCTACGTACCTACGAGCAGTACTTC,CASKPPLLRTYEQYF
NA,16,few,TRBJ1-1,TRBV5-1,TGCGCCAGCAGCTTGGCGTTGGCAGGGGTGAACACTGAAGCTTTCTTT,CASSLALAGVNTEAFF
TRBD1,14,NA,TRBJ1-3,TRBV28,TGTGCCAGCAGGCGACAGGGGGCTGGAAACACCATATATTTT,CASRRQGAGNTIYF
NA,15,NA,TRBJ2-1,TRBV7-9,TGTGCCAGCAGCTTAAGTGAGGAGACGTACAATGAGCAGTTCTTC,CASSLSEETYNEQFF
NA,11,few,TRBJ1-4,TRBV7-2,TGTGCCAGCAGTTTTAATGAAAAACTGTTTTTT,CASSFNEKLFF
NA,13,NA,TRBJ1-2,TRBV13,TGTGCCAGCAGCTTAGGGGGGAACTATGGCTACACCTTC,CASSLGGNYGYTF
NA,13,NA,TRBJ2-5,TRBV14,TGTGCCAGCAGCAACGGGGCCGCCGAGACCCAGTACTTC,CASSNGAAETQYF
NA,11,NA,TRBJ1-1,TRBV29-1,TGCAGCATTAACACAGACACTGAAGCTTTCTTT,CSINTDTEAFF
TRBD1,14,NA,TRBJ2-1,TRBV6-6,TGTGCCAGCACTTGGGACAGGGATAACAATGAGCAGTTCTTC,CASTWDRDNNEQFF
NA,14,NA,TRBJ2-1,TRBV28,TGTGCCAGCAGTTTATTGGGGGAGACCAATGAGCAGTTCTTC,CASSLLGETNEQFF
TRBD1,15,NA,TRBJ2-3,TRBV7-9,TGTGCCAGCAGCCCCGGGACAGGGGGCACAGATACGCAGTATTTT,CASSPGTGGTDTQYF
NA,15,once,TRBJ2-7,TRBV18,TGTGCCAGCTCACCAAATCAGGGCTCCGACTACGAGCAGTACTTC,CASSPNQGSDYEQYF
NA,13,NA,TRBJ1-2,TRBV9,TGTGCCAGCAGCCCAGAAGGGATGCATGGCTACACCTTC,CASSPEGMHGYTF
TRBD1,13,NA,TRBJ2-2,TRBV2,TGTGCCAGCAGACAGGGGCTGGGCGGGGAGCTGTTTTTT,CASRQGLGGELFF
NA,18,NA,TRBJ1-4,TRBV3-1/TRBV3-2,TGTGCCAGCAGAAGAGAACACACAGGACCACCAGGAAATGAAAAACTGTTTTTT,CASRREHTGPPGNEKLFF
TRBD1,17,NA,TRBJ2-3,TRBV7-9,TGTGCCAGCAGCTTAGTCCGGGACAGGGGAGCCACAGATACGCAGTATTTT,CASSLVRDRGATDTQYF
TRBD2,16,NA,TRBJ2-2,TRBV5-1,TGCGCCAGCAGCTTTCAAGCGGGAGTTTACACCGGGGAGCTGTTTTTT,CASSFQAGVYTGELFF
NA,13,NA,TRBJ1-6,TRBV11-2,TGTGCCAGCAGCTCCTTACGTAATTCACCCCTCCACTTT,CASSSLRNSPLHF
TRBD1,16,NA,TRBJ2-7,TRBV5-5,TGTGCCAGCAGCTTTTCAAGAGACAGGGGGATTTACGAGCAGTACTTC,CASSFSRDRGIYEQYF
NA,16,NA,TRBJ1-1,TRBV27,TGTGCCAGCAGTTTATCAGGCAGGGTAGCTGGGGAGGGAACTTTCTTT,CASSLSGRVAGEGTFF
NA,13,NA,TRBJ1-1,TRBV7-9,TGTGCCAGCAGCTTAGGATCTGGTACTGAAGCTTTCTTT,CASSLGSGTEAFF
NA,15,NA,TRBJ1-1,TRBV6-5,TGTGCCAGCAGTACCCAAGGGACGGGGGGCACTGAAGCTTTCTTT,CASSTQGTGGTEAFF
NA,15,NA,TRBJ1-4,TRBV15,TGTGCCACCAGCAAGACCACAGGGTTGGCTGAAAAACTGTTTTTT,CATSKTTGLAEKLFF
NA,16,NA,TRBJ2-2,TRBV9,TGTGCCAGCAGCCCATTCGACTGGGGCAACACCGGGGAGCTGTTTTTT,CASSPFDWGNTGELFF
NA,16,once,TRBJ2-1,TRBV3-1/TRBV3-2,TGTGCCAGCAGCCAAGATTGGGCAGCGGCTCACAATGAGCAGTTCTTC,CASSQDWAAAHNEQFF
NA,12,NA,TRBJ2-7,TRBV25-1,TGTGCCAGCCGCCGGACCGAGAGGAAGCAGTACTTC,CASRRTERKQYF
NA,13,NA,TRBJ2-7,TRBV6-6,TGTGCCAGCAGTTCGGGACCAACCTACGAGCAGTACTTC,CASSSGPTYEQYF
NA,14,NA,TRBJ1-1,TRBV28,TGTGCCAGCAGTTTAATAGGGAAGAACACTGAAGCTTTCTTT,CASSLIGKNTEAFF
TRBD1,15,NA,TRBJ2-1,TRBV27,TGTGCCAGCAGTTTACGGGACAGACCCTACAATGAGCAGTTCTTC,CASSLRDRPYNEQFF
NA,13,NA,TRBJ2-3,TRBV29-1,TGCAGCGTTGCGGGGCAAGGCACAGATACGCAGTATTTT,CSVAGQGTDTQYF
TRBD1,15,NA,TRBJ1-6,TRBV5-4,TGTGCCAGCAGCCCCCGGACAGGGGATATCTCACCCCTCCACTTT,CASSPRTGDISPLHF
TRBD1,13,NA,TRBJ1-1,TRBV19,TGTGCCACACGGGACAGAGGAAGGACTGAAGCTTTCTTT,CATRDRGRTEAFF
NA,15,NA,TRBJ1-4,TRBV9,TGTGCCAGCAGCGCACAAAGACAGAGGCGTGAAAAACTGTTTTTT,CASSAQRQRREKLFF
NA,15,NA,TRBJ2-1,TRBV30,TGTGCCTGGAGTGCCACCGGACTCATGGGGAATGAGCAGTTCTTC,CAWSATGLMGNEQFF
TRBD1,13,once,TRBJ2-7,TRBV4-1,TGCGCCAGCAGCCAAGGACAGGGCGTTGGGCAGTACTTC,CASSQGQGVGQYF
TRBD1,15,NA,TRBJ1-5,TRBV2,TGTGCCAGCAGTGTGGCAGGGGGCTATATTCAGCCCCAGCATTTT,CASSVAGGYIQPQHF